The 31 T cell receptor beta chains below come from one sample, sequenced in a study of shared clonotypes between healthy human individuals. Data came from immunoSEQ multiplex PCR; TCRdb stores just in-frame clones and leaves some out. The table has under 1,100,000 clones, about 77% seen once; the top ten hold about 1.5%. Sequencing was performed on memory CD4+ T cells sorted from blood. Subset noted: CD45RA-negative fraction. These receptors originate from a man between 18 and 35 years old in good health.

The chain uses TRBV10-3 and TRBJ2-2, with 7 bases that match TRBD1. This CDR3 is built from 14 residues. Unmatched junction bases numbered 2, after V lost 6 bases and J lost 1 base. Germline-derived CDR1 and CDR2 are ENHRY and SYGVKD. The CDR3 coding sequence is TGTGCCATCAGAAGGGACAGGAACACCGGGGAGCTGTTTTTT. It translates to CAIRRDRNTGELFF.

The V call is TRBV4-3, the J call TRBJ2-1; TRBD1 aligns across 7 bases. J lost 4 bases, V lost 5 bases, and 2 bases had no gene match. Germline CDR1 and CDR2: LGHNA and YSLEER. This CDR3 spans 13 amino acids. The CDR3 is CASSKGQYNEQFF. In DNA, the CDR3 is TGCGCCAGCAGCAAGGGACAGTACAATGAGCAGTTCTTC.

This clone was found a few times. This rearrangement joins TRBV7-6 to TRBJ1-3, with D hard to call. The germline CDR1 and CDR2 sequences are SGHVS and FNYEAQ. Trimming left V 1 base short and J 2 bases short, with 9 bases between. The CDR3 extends over 15 amino acids. CDR3 DNA sequence: TGTGCCAGCAGCTTAGTCAGCGGGGCTGGAAACACCATATATTTT. It yields the protein CASSLVSGAGNTIYF.

This chain connects TRBV9 to TRBJ2-2, with 10 nucleotides matching TRBD2. The trim removed 4 bases at V and 5 bases at J, leaving 11 bases unmatched. The CDR3 runs 17 residues. Germline V gene lookup returns CDR1 SGDLS and CDR2 YYNGEE. The CDR3 DNA is TGTGCCAGCAGCCCTGCGGGGTTAGCGGGAGGAACCGGGGAGCTGTTTTTT. Its protein is CASSPAGLAGGTGELFF.

The chain combines TRBV5-8 with TRBJ1-2; D possibly corresponds to TRBD1 (5 bases). V was clipped by 0 bases and J by 4 bases, with 13 bases between them. Germline CDR1 reads SGHTS; CDR2 reads YDEGEE. The CDR3 sequence is 15 residues long. This CDR3 is CASSLDGQWSYGYTF. The CDR3 coding sequence is TGTGCCAGCAGCTTGGACGGACAATGGAGCTATGGCTACACCTTC.

This clone occurred a few times. The chain combines TRBV7-6 with TRBJ2-5, with D maybe TRBD2 (6 bases). Trimming stripped 4 bases from V and 3 bases from J, with 12 bases between. Germline V gives CDR1 SGHVS, CDR2 FNYEAQ. The CDR3 loop spans 14 amino acids. The CDR3 DNA reads as TGTGCCAGCAGCTCCCGGGGGAGGAAAGAGACCCAGTACTTC. Residues: CASSSRGRKETQYF.

This chain joins TRBV10-2 and TRBJ2-3, with 9 bases aligning to TRBD2. Germline V gene sequence: CDR1 WSHSY, CDR2 SAAADI. The CDR3 covers 14 residues. V was clipped by 7 bases and J by 1 base; unmatched bases: 3. The DNA for the CDR3 is TGCGCCAGCAAATTAGCGGGGGGCACAGATACGCAGTATTTT. Encoded protein: CASKLAGGTDTQYF.

This clone was counted once. This chain joins TRBV6-6 and TRBJ1-5; 9 nucleotides line up with TRBD1. Germline values: CDR1 MNHNY, CDR2 SVGAGI (reference sequence). The CDR3 loop spans 16 amino acids. The V and J ends lost 1 base and 7 bases, in that order; junction bases with no gene match: 8. The CDR3 region is CASSYFGGQGGQPQHF. CDR3 coding DNA: TGTGCCAGCAGTTACTTCGGGGGACAGGGAGGACAGCCCCAGCATTTT.

The chain links TRBV7-2 to TRBJ2-7; D uncertain. This CDR3 contains 15 residues. Germline loops: CDR1 SGHTA, CDR2 FQGNSA. V was cut by 2 bases and J by 2 bases, with 13 bases left in between. For the CDR3, the DNA is TGTGCCAGCAGCTTAAACCCACTACGACCCTACGAGCAGTACTTC. It codes for CASSLNPLRPYEQYF.

This clone was seen a single time. V gene TRBV18 combines with J gene TRBJ2-7; D is possibly TRBD2 (6 bases). V was cut by 4 bases and J by 1 base, with 17 bases left in between. The germline V gene encodes CDR1 KGHSH and CDR2 LQKENI. The CDR3 has 16 amino acids. For the CDR3, the DNA is TGTGCCAGCTCACTTATAGATGCGGGGTCTTCCTACGAGCAGTACTTC. Its translation is CASSLIDAGSSYEQYF.

There are a few counts of this clone. This chain connects TRBV19 to TRBJ2-7; 7 bases match TRBD1. The ends lost 5 bases at V and 4 bases at J; junction bases unmatched: 8. The V gene's germline CDR1 is LNHDA and CDR2 SQIVND (reference sequence). This CDR3 spans 14 amino acids. Written as DNA, the CDR3 is TGTGCCAGTAGTCGACAGGGTTCTGGGTACGAGCAGTACTTC. It translates to CASSRQGSGYEQYF.

This clone was seen once. CDR3 sequence reads: CASSNGAGLNAFF. The CDR3 bases are TGTGCCAGCAGTAATGGGGCAGGGCTGAATGCTTTCTTT. The rearrangement joins TRBV6-6 to TRBJ1-1; possibly TRBD1 for D (5 bases). The V end lost 5 bases, the J end lost 11 bases, and 18 bases lay between the germline ends. Germline V gives CDR1 MNHNY, CDR2 SVGAGI (reference sequence). The CDR3 runs to 13 residues.

The chain's CDR3 is CASSPGQGVNEQYF. The CDR3 bases are TGCGCCAGCAGTCCCGGACAGGGGGTGAACGAGCAGTACTTC. V gene TRBV5-1 combines with J gene TRBJ2-7; 10 positions match TRBD1. CDR3 length equals 14 residues. Germline CDR1 SGHRS, CDR2 YFSETQ. Unmatched junction bases numbered 7, after V lost 5 bases and J lost 5 bases.

This chain joins TRBV6-1 and TRBJ2-7; D might be TRBD1 (6 bases). In germline, CDR1 is MNHNS, CDR2 SASEGT. Trimming left V 2 bases short and J 1 base short, with 12 bases between. CDR3 length: 15 amino acids. The CDR3 sequence is CASSEPGQRSYEQYF. The CDR3 nucleotides read TGTGCCAGCAGTGAACCCGGACAGCGATCCTACGAGCAGTACTTC.

This clone came up once. The rearrangement joins TRBV27 to TRBJ2-6; no reliable D call. The CDR3 totals 15 residues. Trimming left V 2 bases short and J 2 bases short, with 7 bases between. CDR1 is MNHEY, CDR2 SMNVEV, per germline (reference sequence). CDR3 in DNA: TGTGCCAGCAGTTTAAAAAGGGCTGGGGCCAACGTCCTGACTTTC. Amino acid sequence: CASSLKRAGANVLTF.

This clone appeared a few times. The chain links TRBV10-3 to TRBJ2-2, with a weak D call TRBD1 (5 bases). The V gene lost 5 bases and the J gene lost 5 bases, with 21 bases spanning the gap. The CDR3 has 17 amino acids. Per the germline V gene, CDR1 is ENHRY and CDR2 is SYGVKD. The CDR3 loop reads CAISLLQPQGRTGELFF. The CDR3 region has the DNA TGTGCCATCAGTCTTCTTCAGCCCCAGGGCAGGACCGGGGAGCTGTTTTTT.

J is TRBJ1-1 and V is TRBV11-2; TRBD1 might be the D (6 bases). Deletions cut 6 bases from V and 5 bases from J, with 16 bases between. CDR3 length: 14 residues. The germline V gene has CDR1 SGHAT and CDR2 FQNNGV. The CDR3 sequence: CASRTGTSITEAFF. The CDR3 coding sequence is TGTGCCAGCAGGACCGGGACATCGATTACTGAAGCTTTCTTT.

A word on this clone: Other DNA sequences in the same sample also yield this CDR3. The chain links TRBV9 to TRBJ2-3; D gene uncertain. The CDR3 loop spans 14 amino acids. V was shortened by 0 bases and J by 0 bases, with 5 bases between the two germline ends. The germline V gene has CDR1 SGDLS and CDR2 YYNGEE. The CDR3 is CASSVAYSTDTQYF. The CDR3 region has the DNA TGTGCCAGCAGCGTAGCCTACAGCACAGATACGCAGTATTTT.

This clone showed up just once. The genes are TRBV28 and TRBJ2-7; D unresolved. V was cut by 3 bases and J by 4 bases, with 16 bases left in between. CDR3 length: 15 residues. CDR1 MDHEN and CDR2 SYDVKM come from the germline V gene. The CDR3 protein is CASSLRGKIPYEQYF. The CDR3, as DNA: TGTGCCAGCAGTTTGCGCGGCAAAATTCCTTACGAGCAGTACTTC.

There are a few counts of this clone. Other DNA sequences from this sample encode an identical CDR3 as well. The chain couples TRBV30 to TRBJ1-2; 8 bases line up with TRBD1. V lost 5 bases to trimming and J lost 2 bases; unmatched junction nucleotides: 7. CDR1 and CDR2 from the germline V gene are GTSNPN and SVGIG (reference sequence). This CDR3 has 14 amino acids. The CDR3 nucleotides read TGTGCCTGGTTAGGGACAGGAGTAAACTATGGCTACACCTTC. This encodes CAWLGTGVNYGYTF.

Written as DNA, the CDR3 is TGCAGCGTTGGTTTAGACAGGGGCTCTGGAAACACCATATATTTT. Encoded protein: CSVGLDRGSGNTIYF. The chain joins TRBV29-1 to TRBJ1-3; 8 bases are shared with TRBD1. V dropped 4 bases and J dropped 0; count of bases not matched to a gene: 5. CDR3 length: 15 amino acids. Germline CDR1 is SQVTM and CDR2 is ANQGSEA.

This clone came up many times. The chain is built from TRBV19 and TRBJ1-1; possibly TRBD1 for D (6 bases). V lost 6 bases and J 11 bases, leaving 16 bases between the germline ends. The CDR3 has 12 residues. Germline V lookup: CDR1 LNHDA, CDR2 SQIVND (reference sequence). CDR3 loop: CASRNDRSGAFF. For the CDR3, the DNA is TGTGCCAGTAGAAACGACAGGTCGGGTGCTTTCTTT.

The rearrangement joins TRBV28 to TRBJ1-2, with TRBD1 identical over 9 bases. The CDR3 is 15 amino acids. CDR1 is MDHEN, CDR2 SYDVKM, per germline. V shed 3 bases, J shed 4 bases, and the junction held 6 bases outside the gene matches. CDR3 bases: TGTGCCAGCAGTTTTACGGGACAGGGCATCTATGGCTACACCTTC. Protein: CASSFTGQGIYGYTF.

V usage is TRBV7-5 and J usage is TRBJ2-2; the D call TRBD2 from the table was never checked on the DNA. TRBV7-5 is annotated as a pseudogene. The CDR3 runs to 19 residues. In DNA, the CDR3 is TGTGCCAGAAGCTTAAGATTTGTGGGAGGGCCAAGATTTGACGGGGAGCTGTTTTTT. Its protein is CARSLRFVGGPRFDGELFF.

The chain is built from TRBV9 and TRBJ1-2; D perhaps matches TRBD1 (5 bases). Between the trimmed V and J ends, which lost 2 bases and 6 bases, there was a span of 17 bases. Germline-derived CDR1 and CDR2 are SGDLS and YYNGEE. The CDR3 spans 15 residues. CDR3 protein: CASSVGPGGSDGYTF. The CDR3 DNA reads as TGTGCCAGCAGCGTTGGGCCCGGGGGGTCGGATGGCTACACCTTC. The full variable domain, its missing parts supplied by reference TRBV9 and TRBJ1-2, is DSGVTQTPKHLITATGQRVTLRCSPRSGDLSVYWYQQSLDQGLQFLIQYYNGEERAKGNILERFSAQQFPDLHSELNLSSLELGDSALYFCASSVGPGGSDGYTFGSGTRLTVV.

V and J are TRBV7-2 and TRBJ1-5; TRBD1 might be the D (6 bases). CDR1 and CDR2 (germline): SGHTA, FQGNSA. This CDR3 comprises 12 residues. V lost 8 bases and J lost 3, with 8 bases in between. The CDR3, as DNA: TGTGCCAGCGGGGGCTTCAATCAGCCCCAGCATTTT. This gives the protein CASGGFNQPQHF.

The chain has TRBV7-9 and TRBJ2-6, with TRBD2 matching over 9 bases. CDR3 length: 16 amino acids. V trimming: 7 bases; J trimming: 3 bases; junction bases outside the gene matches: 7. The germline CDR1 and CDR2 sequences are SEHNR and FQNEAQ (reference sequence). CDR3 sequence (DNA): TGTGCCAGCATAGCGGGGGCGGGGTATGGGGCCAACGTCCTGACTTTC. Translation: CASIAGAGYGANVLTF. The whole variable domain, remainder taken from reference TRBV7-9 and TRBJ2-6, is DTGVSQNPRHKITKRGQNVTFRCDPISEHNRLYWYRQTLGQGPEFLTYFQNEAQLEKSRLLSDRFSAERPKGSFSTLEIQRTEQGDSAMYLCASIAGAGYGANVLTFGAGSRLTVL.

J is TRBJ2-7 and V is TRBV7-9, with TRBD2 identical over 13 bases. This CDR3 region has 19 residues. Germline CDR1 reads SEHNR; CDR2 reads FQNEAQ (reference sequence). J gave up 2 bases and V 5 bases, and 15 bases lay outside the gene matches. In DNA, the CDR3 is TGTGCCAGCAGCGCCGGGACTAGCGGGGCAAGTTCACCGCCCTACGAGCAGTACTTC. Protein product: CASSAGTSGASSPPYEQYF.

The rearrangement links TRBV30 to TRBJ2-3; D is undetermined. CDR3 length equals 13 residues. V lost 4 bases, J lost 2 bases, and 10 bases lay in between. CDR1 and CDR2 from the germline V gene are GTSNPN and SVGIG (reference sequence). CDR3: CAWTLRLTDTQYF. The CDR3 bases are TGTGCCTGGACGCTAAGGCTCACAGATACGCAGTATTTT.

The chain joins TRBV2 to TRBJ1-2; D possibly corresponds to TRBD1 (5 bases). Germline lookup yields CDR1 SNHLY and CDR2 FYNNEI. The CDR3 is 13 residues long. Deletions cut 6 bases from V and 2 bases from J, with 10 bases between. The CDR3 DNA follows: TGTGCCAGCAGGGAGGAGGGGAACTATGGCTACACCTTC. Its translation is CASREEGNYGYTF.

This chain links TRBV18 with TRBJ2-7; 11 nucleotides line up with TRBD1. The V segment lost 4 bases and the J segment 5 bases; nucleotides outside the gene matches: 7. CDR1 and CDR2 from the germline V gene are KGHSH and LQKENI. The length of the CDR3 is 15 residues. This chain's CDR3 is CASSHRDRGTHEQYF. The CDR3 nucleotides are TGTGCCAGCTCACACCGGGACAGGGGGACCCACGAGCAGTACTTC.